This TCR beta chain was identified during a study of tumor-infiltrating lymphocytes in primary liver carcinoma. About the research overall: Spanning 30 to 69 years of age, the patients were men and women. Sample yields, roughly 3.5 to 7.13 million productive TCRbeta reads, were similar across the tissue types.

Blood RNA was derived from unsorted whole blood, and germline DNA was extracted too. A remark on this clonotype: With a much larger clone just one base away, this may be a read error. Lacking the conserved final phenylalanine or tryptophan, this CDR3 likely reflects a read error.

TCR beta cDNA was prepared out of around 460 ng total RNA by means of a constant-region primer. Slightly modified ARM-PCR, run as three nested multiplex PCR rounds, produced the TCR beta libraries. TCRdb re-analysed the multiplex PCR reads in MiXCR, keeping a single row per CDR3 protein. The sample carries 300,000 to 350,000 distinct CDR3 sequences, around three fifths recorded once. Sequencing was done on a sample of peripheral blood. This clonotype originated in a man aged 40-50 years with primary liver carcinoma and hepatitis B virus infection.

CDR3 amino acids: CSVGGAPGNTIYS. The CDR3 bases are TGCAGCGTTGGGGGGGCACCTGGAAACACCATATATTCT. The gene calls are TRBV29-1 and TRBJ1-3, with a possible D match to TRBD1 (6 bases). This CDR3 is 13 amino acids long. Trimming left V 4 bases short and J 2 bases short, with 9 bases between. Germline CDR1 SQVTM, CDR2 ANQGSEA.